This entry concerns a single T cell receptor (beta chain). Its antigen is undetermined. It was the approximately 110-subject validation cohort, separate from the roughly 700-subject first cohort, to which the donors belonged. The data belong to a study of cytomegalovirus exposure and HLA in healthy donors. The study's findings and limits: Cytomegalovirus association was assigned to some 160 TCR beta chains. In vitro checks showed that a few CMV-associated chains really do target CMV antigens. Most TCR sequences were seen very rarely across donors, but some public TCRs occurred in many.

Using immunoSEQ multiplex PCR, the repertoire was profiled, and TCRdb retains in-frame clones only, with some absent. The sample consists of roughly 60,000 clones, approximately 90% of them appearing once. This CDR3 has 15 amino acids. Germline loops: CDR1 MGHRA, CDR2 YSYEKL. V shed 1 base, J shed 4 bases, and the junction held 4 bases outside the gene matches. Sample: PBMCs. This clonotype was obtained from a woman between 18 and 30 years old in good health and CMV-seronegative. The V and J genes are TRBV4-1 and TRBJ1-5; 7 nucleotides align to TRBD1. CDR3 region: CASSQGGQQNQPQHF. The CDR3 DNA is TGCGCCAGCAGCCAAGGGGGACAGCAAAATCAGCCCCAGCATTTT.